A selection of T cell receptor beta chains follows, all from one sample in a study of control samples from healthy donors and cancer patients. TCRdb keeps only in-frame clones here, not all; method: immunoSEQ multiplex PCR. There are about 80,000 clones in the sample; roughly nine tenths occur only once, and roughly 6% lies in the top ten. Sequences were obtained from blood. The origin of the receptors is a man over 45 in good health. CDR3s include the opening cysteine and the closing phenylalanine or tryptophan. D genes are given only for firm matches. Clone sizes are given selectively: once, few, many, or a class where the clone is expanded.

v_gene: TRBV5-1
len: 17
abundance: NA
d_gene: TRBD2
j_gene: TRBJ2-2
CDR3aa: CASRGLAGASGTGELFF
CDR3nt: TGCGCCAGCAGGGGACTAGCGGGGGCCTCTGGCACCGGGGAGCTGTTTTTT

v_gene: TRBV5-5
len: 16
abundance: NA
d_gene: NA
j_gene: TRBJ1-4
CDR3aa: CASSLVAGGGKEKLFF
CDR3nt: TGTGCCAGCAGCTTGGTTGCGGGCGGGGGTAAGGAAAAACTGTTTTTT

v_gene: TRBV27
len: 15
abundance: NA
d_gene: NA
j_gene: TRBJ1-1
CDR3aa: CASSLSPDWATEAFF
CDR3nt: TGTGCCAGCAGTTTATCCCCGGATTGGGCCACTGAAGCTTTCTTT

v_gene: TRBV5-1
len: 14
abundance: NA
d_gene: NA
j_gene: TRBJ1-2
CDR3aa: CASSSLGGSYGYTF
CDR3nt: TGCGCCAGCAGCTCATTAGGGGGTAGCTATGGCTACACCTTC

v_gene: TRBV7-6
len: 13
abundance: NA
d_gene: NA
j_gene: TRBJ2-7
CDR3aa: CASSSQISYEQYF
CDR3nt: TGTGCCAGCAGCTCTCAGATTTCCTACGAGCAGTACTTC

v_gene: TRBV6-5
len: 14
abundance: NA
d_gene: TRBD2
j_gene: TRBJ2-3
CDR3aa: CASTLAGFTDTQYF
CDR3nt: TGTGCCAGCACACTAGCGGGGTTCACAGATACGCAGTATTTT

v_gene: TRBV4-1
len: 12
abundance: NA
d_gene: NA
j_gene: TRBJ1-2
CDR3aa: CASSQGNYGYTF
CDR3nt: TGCGCCAGCAGCCAAGGGAACTATGGCTACACCTTC

v_gene: TRBV6-5
len: 15
abundance: NA
d_gene: TRBD1
j_gene: TRBJ1-5
CDR3aa: CASIPQDRANQPQHF
CDR3nt: TGTGCCAGCATCCCACAGGACAGGGCCAATCAGCCCCAGCATTTT

v_gene: TRBV7-9
len: 13
abundance: NA
d_gene: NA
j_gene: TRBJ1-1
CDR3aa: CASSLGQNTEAFF
CDR3nt: TGTGCCAGCAGCTTGGGACAGAACACTGAAGCTTTCTTT

v_gene: TRBV30
len: 15
abundance: few
d_gene: NA
j_gene: TRBJ1-2
CDR3aa: CAWLGVTGPPYGYTF
CDR3nt: TGTGCCTGGTTGGGGGTTACAGGACCTCCCTATGGCTACACCTTC

v_gene: TRBV12-5
len: 14
abundance: NA
d_gene: TRBD1
j_gene: TRBJ1-1
CDR3aa: CASGLVTGVTEAFF
CDR3nt: TGTGCTAGTGGTTTGGTTACAGGGGTTACTGAAGCTTTCTTT

v_gene: TRBV18
len: 14
abundance: NA
d_gene: NA
j_gene: TRBJ1-2
CDR3aa: CASSPAGRESGYTF
CDR3nt: TGTGCCAGCTCACCAGCAGGGAGGGAGAGTGGCTACACCTTC